A selection of T cell receptor beta chains follows, all from one sample in a study of T-cell memory formation after mild COVID-19. From the 5' RACE reads, TCRdb called clonotypes with MiXCR, one entry per CDR3 protein. Here the sample spans roughly 370,000 distinct CDR3 sequences, about 17% being singletons. Sequencing was performed on PBMCs or a T cell subset sorted from them (not recorded which). The receptors derive from a man aged 18 to 35 who had mild COVID-19 (a few samples of this study predate the infection). Cell type and time point are not known. The CDR3 runs from the conserved cysteine through the conserved F or W. A D gene is named only where the DNA matches it firmly. Some rows have no size entry. The others give once, few or many, or a class for an expanded clone.

- TRBJ2-5 few TRBV6-1 CASRATAGRQETQYF TGTGCCAGCAGAGCTACAGCGGGCCGGCAAGAGACCCAGTACTTC
- TRBJ2-2 few TRBV7-8 CASRRTVGQAGELFF TGTGCCAGCAGGCGGACAGTCGGGCAGGCCGGGGAGCTGTTTTTT
TRBD2 TRBJ2-3 once TRBV4-2 CASSQWSSLLAGDPDTQYF TGTGCCAGCAGCCAATGGTCTTCGTTACTAGCGGGAGACCCAGATACGCAGTATTTT
- TRBJ2-7 - TRBV6-2/TRBV6-3 CASSLWGEFVEQYF TGTGCCAGCAGTTTGTGGGGGGAATTCGTCGAGCAGTACTTC
- TRBJ2-1 - TRBV5-1 CASRMGAHEQFF TGCGCCAGCAGGATGGGGGCCCATGAGCAGTTCTTC
- TRBJ2-1 - TRBV7-6 CASSLDDMGWNEQFF TGTGCCAGCAGCTTAGATGATATGGGGTGGAATGAGCAGTTCTTC
TRBD2 TRBJ2-3 once TRBV28 CASSLVLSGGAETDTQYF TGTGCCAGCAGTTTAGTTCTTAGCGGGGGGGCCGAAACAGATACGCAGTATTTT
- TRBJ2-3 many TRBV5-1 CASRSDSTDTQYF TGCGCCAGCAGGTCGGACAGCACAGATACGCAGTATTTT
TRBD1 TRBJ2-3 - TRBV7-2 CASSSRQGGSDTQYF TGTGCCAGCAGCTCCAGACAGGGGGGGTCAGATACGCAGTATTTT
- TRBJ1-2 many TRBV11-1 CASSSLRDTNYGYTF TGTGCCAGCAGCTCCCTCAGGGACACTAACTATGGCTACACCTTC
- TRBJ2-5 few TRBV4-3 CASSQGWPQETQYF TGCGCCAGCAGCCAAGGATGGCCCCAAGAGACCCAGTACTTC
TRBD1 TRBJ2-7 - TRBV18 CASSPRQDRGNEQYF TGTGCCAGCTCACCCCGCCAAGACAGGGGGAACGAGCAGTACTTC
- TRBJ2-2 few TRBV20-1 CSARKARAPGELFF TGCAGTGCTAGAAAGGCCAGGGCCCCCGGGGAGCTGTTTTTT
- TRBJ1-5 - TRBV7-2 CASSSQTRYSNQPQHF TGTGCCAGCAGCTCGCAGACACGTTATAGCAATCAGCCCCAGCATTTT
TRBD1 TRBJ2-1 few TRBV6-5 CASGTGGLNEQFF TGTGCCAGTGGGACAGGGGGTTTGAATGAGCAGTTCTTC
TRBD1 TRBJ2-2 - TRBV6-2/TRBV6-3 CASSYFGTGLAGELFF TGTGCCAGCAGTTACTTCGGGACAGGGCTTGCCGGGGAGCTGTTTTTT
- TRBJ2-3 - TRBV5-1 CASSLGSVSNTQYF TGCGCCAGCAGCTTAGGAAGCGTCTCGAATACGCAGTATTTT
TRBD2 TRBJ2-3 few TRBV20-1 CSAPTSGGRTDTQYF TGCAGTGCTCCTACTAGCGGGGGTCGGACAGATACGCAGTATTTT
- TRBJ2-3 - TRBV13 CASSLIQGGPESTDTQYF TGTGCCAGCAGCTTGATCCAGGGTGGGCCCGAAAGCACAGATACGCAGTATTTT
- TRBJ2-5 few TRBV12-3/TRBV12-4 CASRSINRRGETQYF TGTGCCAGCAGATCGATAAACCGAAGAGGGGAGACCCAGTACTTC
TRBD2 TRBJ2-5 few TRBV7-9 CASSLSLPSGGTPQETQYF TGTGCCAGCAGCTTAAGCTTGCCTAGCGGGGGGACCCCTCAAGAGACCCAGTACTTC
TRBD1 TRBJ1-2 few TRBV7-2 CASSLGTDRGRIYGYTF TGTGCCAGCAGCTTAGGGACGGACAGGGGGCGGATCTATGGCTACACCTTC
- TRBJ2-7 - TRBV5-1 CASSLIPGRDEQYF TGCGCCAGCAGCTTGATCCCCGGGCGCGACGAGCAGTACTTC
- TRBJ2-3 few TRBV7-9 CASRAPGRGAPDTQYF TGTGCCAGCAGAGCCCCGGGGAGGGGGGCCCCAGATACGCAGTATTTT
TRBD1 TRBJ1-1 few TRBV5-1 CASSWDSMNTEAFF TGCGCCAGCAGCTGGGACAGCATGAACACTGAAGCTTTCTTT
- TRBJ1-2 - TRBV4-2 CASSQDAGDGYTF TGTGCCAGCAGCCAAGACGCAGGGGATGGCTACACCTTC
TRBD2 TRBJ2-7 few TRBV19 CASRLAGDYEQYF TGTGCCAGTCGACTAGCGGGGGACTACGAGCAGTACTTC
- TRBJ2-3 - TRBV5-1 CASSVLGSTDTQYF TGCGCCAGCAGCGTCTTGGGGAGCACAGATACGCAGTATTTT